These 4 T cell receptor beta chains were all obtained from the same sample, sequenced in a study of OX40 agonist ivuxolimab in advanced cancers. Profiling relied on immunoSEQ multiplex PCR, and the TCRdb table lists in-frame clones only, not all of them. The data show roughly 64,000 clones, with 84% seen just once and approximately 2.4% held by the top ten. The sample consisted of CD4+ or CD8+ T cells sorted from blood, taken in a trial of the OX40 agonist ivuxolimab. The receptors shown here come from an adult with an advanced solid tumor such as melanoma, head and neck, liver or kidney cancer.

The CDR3 here is CASSQGVLAGAYEQYF. Here the CDR3 DNA reads TGCGCCAGCAGCCAAGGGGTCCTAGCGGGGGCCTACGAGCAGTACTTC. This chain joins TRBV4-1 and TRBJ2-5; TRBD2 agrees at 10 bases. The J call may not be correct, given that the DNA end is closer to TRBJ2-7. CDR3 length equals 16 residues. Germline V gives CDR1 MGHRA, CDR2 YSYEKL.

The rearrangement joins TRBV11-2 to TRBJ1-1, with D maybe TRBD1 (5 bases). The germline CDR1 and CDR2 sequences are SGHAT and FQNNGV. Trimming took 8 bases from V and 0 from J, leaving 13 bases between them. The CDR3 totals 14 residues. CDR3 nucleotide sequence: TGTGCCAGCCGACCGACAGTAGTGAACACTGAAGCTTTCTTT. Its translation: CASRPTVVNTEAFF.

The chain employs TRBV2 and TRBJ2-5; D unresolved. This CDR3 comprises 13 residues. Per the germline V gene, CDR1 is SNHLY and CDR2 is FYNNEI. Trimming removed 4 bases at V and 5 bases at J, with 11 bases between. The CDR3 loop reads CASSVSPGETQYF. The CDR3 bases are TGTGCCAGCAGTGTTTCCCCCGGGGAGACCCAGTACTTC.

The V call is TRBV2, the J call TRBJ2-3; 11 bases align to TRBD2. Germline-derived CDR1 and CDR2 are SNHLY and FYNNEI. This CDR3 has 15 residues. V dropped 4 bases and J dropped 6; count of bases not matched to a gene: 6. The CDR3 here is CASSANSGGADTQYF. In nucleotides, the CDR3 is TGTGCCAGCAGTGCTAATAGCGGGGGGGCCGATACGCAGTATTTT. Filled out from reference TRBV2 and TRBJ2-3, the complete variable domain reads EPEVTQTPSHQVTQMGQEVILRCVPISNHLYFYWYRQILGQKVEFLVSFYNNEISEKSEIFDDQFSVERPDGSNFTLKIRSTKLEDSAMYFCASSANSGGADTQYFGPGTRLTVL.